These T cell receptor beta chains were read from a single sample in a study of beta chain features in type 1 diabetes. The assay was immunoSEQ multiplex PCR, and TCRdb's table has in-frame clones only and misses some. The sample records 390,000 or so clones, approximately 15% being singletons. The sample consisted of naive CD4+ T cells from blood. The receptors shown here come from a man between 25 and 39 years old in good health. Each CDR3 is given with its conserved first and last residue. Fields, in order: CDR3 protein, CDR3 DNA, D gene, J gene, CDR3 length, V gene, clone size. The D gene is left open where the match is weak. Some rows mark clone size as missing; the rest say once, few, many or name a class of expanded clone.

CDR3 protein: CASSGHTGPNTEAFF
CDR3 DNA: TGTGCCAGCAGCGGACATACCGGGCCGAACACTGAAGCTTTCTTT
D gene: .
J gene: TRBJ1-1
CDR3 length: 15
V gene: TRBV9
clone size: .

CDR3 protein: CASRDGTSSGTLHF
CDR3 DNA: TGTGCCAGCAGAGATGGTACCTCGAGTGGAACCCTCCACTTT
D gene: .
J gene: TRBJ1-6
CDR3 length: 14
V gene: TRBV9
clone size: few

CDR3 protein: CASRPSGHSYEQYF
CDR3 DNA: TGTGCCAGCAGACCTTCGGGACACTCCTACGAGCAGTACTTC
D gene: .
J gene: TRBJ2-7
CDR3 length: 14
V gene: TRBV7-8
clone size: few

CDR3 protein: CAWSVSGVGADTQYF
CDR3 DNA: TGTGCCTGGAGTGTATCGGGAGTGGGCGCAGATACGCAGTATTTT
D gene: .
J gene: TRBJ2-3
CDR3 length: 15
V gene: TRBV30
clone size: few

CDR3 protein: CASSVGPQPGKETQYF
CDR3 DNA: TGTGCCAGCAGCGTGGGCCCCCAGCCCGGTAAGGAGACCCAGTACTTC
D gene: .
J gene: TRBJ2-5
CDR3 length: 16
V gene: TRBV9
clone size: .

CDR3 protein: CASSSEGSLPSEQFF
CDR3 DNA: TGTGCCAGCAGTTCCGAGGGGTCCCTCCCCAGTGAGCAGTTCTTC
D gene: .
J gene: TRBJ2-1
CDR3 length: 15
V gene: TRBV19
clone size: .

CDR3 protein: CASRQGWETQYF
CDR3 DNA: TGTGCCAGCAGACAGGGGTGGGAGACCCAGTACTTC
D gene: TRBD1
J gene: TRBJ2-5
CDR3 length: 12
V gene: TRBV11-2
clone size: .

CDR3 protein: CAWRIGRGFDEQFF
CDR3 DNA: TGTGCCTGGCGAATAGGGCGGGGGTTCGATGAGCAGTTCTTC
D gene: TRBD2
J gene: TRBJ2-1
CDR3 length: 14
V gene: TRBV30
clone size: many

CDR3 protein: CAWSVQALGSGYTF
CDR3 DNA: TGTGCCTGGAGTGTACAGGCCCTCGGGTCTGGCTACACCTTC
D gene: .
J gene: TRBJ1-2
CDR3 length: 14
V gene: TRBV30
clone size: few

CDR3 protein: CASSRLGGEETQYF
CDR3 DNA: TGCGCCAGCAGCCGCCTAGGGGGCGAAGAGACCCAGTACTTC
D gene: TRBD1
J gene: TRBJ2-5
CDR3 length: 14
V gene: TRBV4-3
clone size: .

CDR3 protein: CAIKLDRAGTEAFF
CDR3 DNA: TGTGCCATCAAACTAGACAGGGCTGGCACTGAAGCTTTCTTT
D gene: TRBD1
J gene: TRBJ1-1
CDR3 length: 14
V gene: TRBV10-3
clone size: .

CDR3 protein: CASSIGSGANVLTF
CDR3 DNA: TGTGCCAGTAGTATTGGATCTGGGGCCAACGTCCTGACTTTC
D gene: .
J gene: TRBJ2-6
CDR3 length: 14
V gene: TRBV19
clone size: .

CDR3 protein: CARSNLIGNTIYF
CDR3 DNA: TGTGCCAGAAGTAACCTTATAGGAAACACCATATATTTT
D gene: .
J gene: TRBJ1-3
CDR3 length: 13
V gene: TRBV6-5
clone size: .

CDR3 protein: CASSSHPRGEGSNQPQHF
CDR3 DNA: TGTGCCAGCAGTTCCCACCCTCGGGGGGAGGGGAGCAATCAGCCCCAGCATTTT
D gene: .
J gene: TRBJ1-5
CDR3 length: 18
V gene: TRBV27
clone size: .

CDR3 protein: CASGVGNTEAFF
CDR3 DNA: TGTGCCTCCGGAGTAGGGAACACTGAAGCTTTCTTT
D gene: .
J gene: TRBJ1-1
CDR3 length: 12
V gene: TRBV30
clone size: .

CDR3 protein: CASSLAVFYEQYF
CDR3 DNA: TGTGCCAGCAGCTTGGCTGTGTTCTACGAGCAGTACTTC
D gene: .
J gene: TRBJ2-7
CDR3 length: 13
V gene: TRBV11-2
clone size: few

CDR3 protein: CASSNLAGNQETQYF
CDR3 DNA: TGTGCCAGTAGTAATCTAGCGGGGAACCAAGAGACCCAGTACTTC
D gene: TRBD2
J gene: TRBJ2-5
CDR3 length: 15
V gene: TRBV19
clone size: few

CDR3 protein: CAWSGRGEWSTEAFF
CDR3 DNA: TGTGCCTGGAGTGGCAGGGGAGAATGGAGCACTGAAGCTTTCTTT
D gene: .
J gene: TRBJ1-1
CDR3 length: 15
V gene: TRBV30
clone size: few

CDR3 protein: CASSIESGGYTDTQYF
CDR3 DNA: TGTGCCAGTAGTATAGAAAGCGGGGGGTACACAGATACGCAGTATTTT
D gene: TRBD2
J gene: TRBJ2-3
CDR3 length: 16
V gene: TRBV19
clone size: .

CDR3 protein: CASSVLLAGVGAKNIQYF
CDR3 DNA: TGTGCCAGCAGTGTTTTGTTAGCGGGAGTCGGGGCCAAAAACATTCAGTACTTC
D gene: TRBD2
J gene: TRBJ2-4
CDR3 length: 18
V gene: TRBV2
clone size: .

CDR3 protein: CASSLGDGTSGAAQYF
CDR3 DNA: TGTGCCAGCAGCCTGGGGGACGGGACTAGCGGGGCCGCCCAGTACTTC
D gene: TRBD2
J gene: TRBJ2-5
CDR3 length: 16
V gene: TRBV11-3
clone size: .

CDR3 protein: CAISNDNNEQFF
CDR3 DNA: TGTGCCATCAGTAACGATAACAATGAGCAGTTCTTC
D gene: .
J gene: TRBJ2-1
CDR3 length: 12
V gene: TRBV10-3
clone size: many

CDR3 protein: CASSVETGSGNTIYF
CDR3 DNA: TGTGCCAGCAGCGTAGAGACAGGATCCGGAAACACCATATATTTT
D gene: .
J gene: TRBJ1-3
CDR3 length: 15
V gene: TRBV9
clone size: .

CDR3 protein: CSAGWGNQPQHF
CDR3 DNA: TGCAGCGCTGGGTGGGGCAATCAGCCCCAGCATTTT
D gene: .
J gene: TRBJ1-5
CDR3 length: 12
V gene: TRBV29-1
clone size: .

CDR3 protein: CSASERYGYTF
CDR3 DNA: TGCAGTGCTAGTGAGCGATATGGCTACACCTTC
D gene: .
J gene: TRBJ1-2
CDR3 length: 11
V gene: TRBV20-1
clone size: few

CDR3 protein: CSVEAFGPSVGGYTF
CDR3 DNA: TGCAGCGTTGAAGCCTTCGGCCCTTCTGTGGGTGGCTACACCTTC
D gene: .
J gene: TRBJ1-2
CDR3 length: 15
V gene: TRBV29-1
clone size: .

CDR3 protein: CASRTGYSGANVLTF
CDR3 DNA: TGTGCCAGCAGAACAGGGTACTCTGGGGCCAACGTCCTGACTTTC
D gene: .
J gene: TRBJ2-6
CDR3 length: 15
V gene: TRBV6-5
clone size: .

CDR3 protein: CASSLSRTGTSSTDTQYF
CDR3 DNA: TGTGCCAGCAGCTTGTCCCGGACCGGGACTAGCAGCACAGATACGCAGTATTTT
D gene: TRBD2
J gene: TRBJ2-3
CDR3 length: 18
V gene: TRBV7-9
clone size: many

CDR3 protein: CASSTGGYNEQFF
CDR3 DNA: TGTGCCAGCAGTACCGGTGGTTACAATGAGCAGTTCTTC
D gene: .
J gene: TRBJ2-1
CDR3 length: 13
V gene: TRBV5-4
clone size: few

CDR3 protein: CASSWTGQETQYF
CDR3 DNA: TGTGCCAGCAGTTGGACAGGGCAGGAGACCCAGTACTTC
D gene: TRBD1
J gene: TRBJ2-5
CDR3 length: 13
V gene: TRBV27
clone size: .

CDR3 protein: CAITPTSNEQFF
CDR3 DNA: TGTGCCATCACTCCTACTAGCAATGAGCAGTTCTTC
D gene: .
J gene: TRBJ2-1
CDR3 length: 12
V gene: TRBV10-3
clone size: .

CDR3 protein: CASSQGRTNYGYTF
CDR3 DNA: TGCGCCAGCAGCCAAGGGAGGACAAACTATGGCTACACCTTC
D gene: .
J gene: TRBJ1-2
CDR3 length: 14
V gene: TRBV4-1
clone size: .

CDR3 protein: CASSLSSQETQYF
CDR3 DNA: TGTGCCAGCAGCTTATCGTCTCAAGAGACCCAGTACTTC
D gene: .
J gene: TRBJ2-5
CDR3 length: 13
V gene: TRBV11-3
clone size: .

CDR3 protein: CASSPGAGVPGELFF
CDR3 DNA: TGCGCCAGCAGCCCCGGAGCGGGAGTTCCCGGGGAGCTGTTTTTT
D gene: TRBD2
J gene: TRBJ2-2
CDR3 length: 15
V gene: TRBV4-3
clone size: .

CDR3 protein: CASSIDFASYEQYF
CDR3 DNA: TGTGCCAGCAGTATTGATTTCGCCTCCTACGAGCAGTACTTC
D gene: .
J gene: TRBJ2-7
CDR3 length: 14
V gene: TRBV7-2
clone size: .

CDR3 protein: CASSFSWTDLNYGYTF
CDR3 DNA: TGTGCCAGCAGCTTTAGTTGGACAGATCTTAACTATGGCTACACCTTC
D gene: .
J gene: TRBJ1-2
CDR3 length: 16
V gene: TRBV7-2
clone size: few

CDR3 protein: CSVCGGLAGGPYNEQFF
CDR3 DNA: TGCAGCGTATGCGGGGGACTAGCGGGAGGACCGTACAATGAGCAGTTCTTC
D gene: TRBD2
J gene: TRBJ2-1
CDR3 length: 17
V gene: TRBV29-1
clone size: few

CDR3 protein: CAISGTGDGTEAFF
CDR3 DNA: TGTGCCATCAGTGGCACAGGGGATGGCACTGAAGCTTTCTTT
D gene: TRBD1
J gene: TRBJ1-1
CDR3 length: 14
V gene: TRBV10-3
clone size: few

CDR3 protein: CASSLDREGHYGYTF
CDR3 DNA: TGTGCCAGCAGCCTGGACAGGGAAGGGCACTATGGCTACACCTTC
D gene: TRBD1
J gene: TRBJ1-2
CDR3 length: 15
V gene: TRBV5-6
clone size: .

CDR3 protein: CASSAQTGAYEQYF
CDR3 DNA: TGCGCCAGCAGCGCCCAGACAGGGGCTTACGAGCAGTACTTC
D gene: TRBD1
J gene: TRBJ2-7
CDR3 length: 14
V gene: TRBV4-3
clone size: few

CDR3 protein: CASSPSGNEQFF
CDR3 DNA: TGTGCCAGCAGCCCTTCCGGCAATGAGCAGTTCTTC
D gene: .
J gene: TRBJ2-1
CDR3 length: 12
V gene: TRBV9
clone size: few

CDR3 protein: CSGSRDNEQFF
CDR3 DNA: TGCAGCGGCAGCCGAGACAATGAGCAGTTCTTC
D gene: .
J gene: TRBJ2-1
CDR3 length: 11
V gene: TRBV29-1
clone size: few

CDR3 protein: CASSLTPRDSSKNIQYF
CDR3 DNA: TGTGCCAGCAGCTTAACGCCGCGGGACAGCTCAAAAAACATTCAGTACTTC
D gene: .
J gene: TRBJ2-4
CDR3 length: 17
V gene: TRBV7-3
clone size: few

CDR3 protein: CASSSGRTYQETQYF
CDR3 DNA: TGTGCCAGCAGCTCGGGACGGACGTACCAAGAGACCCAGTACTTC
D gene: .
J gene: TRBJ2-5
CDR3 length: 15
V gene: TRBV11-2
clone size: .

CDR3 protein: CASSLGLLDNEQFF
CDR3 DNA: TGTGCCAGCAGCTTGGGACTCCTAGACAATGAGCAGTTCTTC
D gene: .
J gene: TRBJ2-1
CDR3 length: 14
V gene: TRBV9
clone size: few

CDR3 protein: CASSLVDRGPTGELFF
CDR3 DNA: TGTGCCAGCAGCTTAGTGGACAGGGGACCTACCGGGGAGCTGTTTTTT
D gene: TRBD1
J gene: TRBJ2-2
CDR3 length: 16
V gene: TRBV7-6
clone size: .

CDR3 protein: CASSVLADPYEQYF
CDR3 DNA: TGTGCCAGTAGTGTACTAGCGGATCCCTACGAGCAGTACTTC
D gene: TRBD2
J gene: TRBJ2-7
CDR3 length: 14
V gene: TRBV19
clone size: .

CDR3 protein: CSGRNTEAFF
CDR3 DNA: TGCAGCGGTAGAAACACTGAAGCTTTCTTT
D gene: .
J gene: TRBJ1-1
CDR3 length: 10
V gene: TRBV29-1
clone size: few

CDR3 protein: CASTAGLTREIDETQYF
CDR3 DNA: TGTGCCAGTACCGCAGGGTTAACCCGGGAGATTGACGAGACCCAGTACTTC
D gene: .
J gene: TRBJ2-5
CDR3 length: 17
V gene: TRBV19
clone size: .

CDR3 protein: CASSVTDRGYNEQFF
CDR3 DNA: TGTGCCAGCAGCGTTACTGACAGGGGCTACAATGAGCAGTTCTTC
D gene: TRBD1
J gene: TRBJ2-1
CDR3 length: 15
V gene: TRBV5-4
clone size: few

CDR3 protein: CAIRMTSVETQYF
CDR3 DNA: TGTGCCATCAGGATGACTAGCGTGGAGACCCAGTACTTC
D gene: TRBD2
J gene: TRBJ2-5
CDR3 length: 13
V gene: TRBV10-3
clone size: .

CDR3 protein: CASSLEWTMSETQYF
CDR3 DNA: TGTGCCAGCAGCTTAGAATGGACTATGTCGGAGACCCAGTACTTC
D gene: .
J gene: TRBJ2-5
CDR3 length: 15
V gene: TRBV7-9
clone size: few

CDR3 protein: CAWSVGTSGSDEQFF
CDR3 DNA: TGTGCCTGGAGTGTAGGGACTAGCGGGAGTGACGAGCAGTTCTTC
D gene: TRBD2
J gene: TRBJ2-1
CDR3 length: 15
V gene: TRBV30
clone size: few

CDR3 protein: CAISRSAVDQYGYTF
CDR3 DNA: TGTGCCATCAGCAGATCAGCGGTGGATCAATATGGCTACACCTTC
D gene: .
J gene: TRBJ1-2
CDR3 length: 15
V gene: TRBV10-3
clone size: .

CDR3 protein: CASSATLPGQQETQYF
CDR3 DNA: TGTGCCAGCAGCGCCACCCTACCGGGACAGCAAGAGACCCAGTACTTC
D gene: TRBD1
J gene: TRBJ2-5
CDR3 length: 16
V gene: TRBV9
clone size: .